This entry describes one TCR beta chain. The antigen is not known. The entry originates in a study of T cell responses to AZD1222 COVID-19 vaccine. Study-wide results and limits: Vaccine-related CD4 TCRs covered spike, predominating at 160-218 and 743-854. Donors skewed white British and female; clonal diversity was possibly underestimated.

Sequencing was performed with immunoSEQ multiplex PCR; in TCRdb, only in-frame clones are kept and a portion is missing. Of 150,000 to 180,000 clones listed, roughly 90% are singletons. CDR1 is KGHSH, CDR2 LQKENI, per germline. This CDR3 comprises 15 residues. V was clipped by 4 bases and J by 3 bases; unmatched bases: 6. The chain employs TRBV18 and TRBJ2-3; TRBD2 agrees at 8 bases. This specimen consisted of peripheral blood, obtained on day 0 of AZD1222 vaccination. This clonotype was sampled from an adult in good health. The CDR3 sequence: CASSLTGLVTDTQYF. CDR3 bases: TGTGCCAGCTCACTCACGGGACTAGTAACAGATACGCAGTATTTT.